These T cell receptor beta chains were read from a single sample in a study of blood T cell repertoires in COVID-19. The method was immunoSEQ multiplex PCR; TCRdb's version includes in-frame clones alone and lacks a portion of them. The sample contains roughly 150,000 clones, roughly 75% of which appear only once. The sequencing sample was made of PBMCs or T cells enriched from blood (not recorded which). The receptors stem from a woman between 50 and 59 years old who had recovered from COVID-19. The CDR3 runs from the conserved cysteine through the conserved F or W. Each record gives: V gene, J gene, clone size, CDR3 protein. Not all rows give a size; the values are once, few, many and, for expanded clones, a class.

>TRBV7-8|TRBJ2-5|NA
CASSLSDPAPRVIGETQYF
>TRBV6-5|TRBJ1-1|NA
CASSSGGAGDTEAFF
>TRBV18|TRBJ1-1|NA
CASSQSLGRGFEAFF
>TRBV28|TRBJ2-2|NA
CASSSPPELFF
>TRBV5-6|TRBJ1-1|NA
CASSLLANTEAFF
>TRBV9|TRBJ1-3|NA
CASSVGVGENTIYF
>TRBV4-1|TRBJ2-3|NA
CASSQERVGDTQYF
>TRBV6-6|TRBJ2-2|NA
CASSRRSQGAGELFF
>TRBV28|TRBJ1-4|NA
CASSLGGTQAEKLFF
>TRBV29-1|TRBJ1-1|once
CSVEDTGGPNTEAFF